This T cell receptor (beta chain) was found in a study of T-cell reconstitution after alpha-beta-depleted transplantation in children (dated by TCRdb to the mid-2010s). Regarding the complete study: The study quantitatively tracked T-cell immune reconstitution after TCRalphabeta/CD19-depleted allogeneic hematopoietic cell transplantation in children using TCR repertoire profiling. Summary of the overall study and its limitations: Over subsequent months, a decline in hyperexpanded clone frequencies was noted, and after one year, T-cell counts and TCRbeta diversity were mostly ascribed to newly produced T cells. In some patients, the high TCRbeta diversity seen at day 60 was put down to recipient T cells and intrathymic progenitors that had survived conditioning. Apparently early alphabetaT-cell count recovery about two months after transplant reportedly relied on only several hundred rapidly expanded clones derived from non-depleted graft cells.

Reading from cysteine to phenylalanine, the CDR3 counts 12 amino acids. The entry retains the CDR3 DNA only, 36 bases that are in frame from base 1. Deletion took 6 bases off V and 1 base off J, with a span of 6 bases between the germline ends. This specimen's treatment or condition label, per the study, means: allogeneic hematopoietic cell transplantation with graft depleted of TCRalphabeta T cells and CD19 B cells. The children who served as transplant recipients had been given grafts of TCRalphabeta/CD19-depleted allogeneic hematopoietic cells. This clonotype came up a few times. It lacks a known antigen. Base qualities are not provided; no much larger clone lies one nucleotide away. The library was produced with PCR. For sequencing, an Illumina HiSeq 2500 was employed. To normalize quantification of the TCRbeta repertoire, the TCR libraries were built with molecular barcoding that relied on unique molecular identifiers. TCRdb itself trimmed the public reads at Q25 with fastp, ran MiXCR and retained productive beta chains. CDR3 protein duplicates are merged, each entry listing the most common genes and DNA. The sample table shows 250,000 to 400,000 distinct CDR3 sequences, and about a quarter are seen once. The ten largest clones capture roughly 9.8% of the sample.

The TCR sequence derives from a male patient younger than 18 who had a stem cell transplant for acute lymphoblastic leukemia, so the T cells may come from the graft donor. This chain is built from TRBV12-3 or TRBV12-4 and TRBJ1-1, with the D gene not confidently named. The sample in question was PBMCs, mostly from graft donor cells, obtained 180 days after TCRalphabeta/CD19-depleted stem cell transplant. The CDR3: CASRKQNTEAFF. The DNA reads as follows: TGTGCCAGCAGGAAGCAGAACACTGAAGCTTTCTTT.